Sequencing of this T cell receptor beta chain was carried out in a study of control samples from healthy donors and cancer patients. Germline values: CDR1 KGHDR, CDR2 SFDVKD. The CDR3 has 14 amino acids. V shed 2 bases and J shed 0 bases, with 7 bases lying between them. Clones were sequenced by immunoSEQ multiplex PCR, and TCRdb holds only the in-frame ones, with some missing. The table records about 70,000 clones, more than 80% of them present only once. Sequencing was done on a sample of PBMCs. The J gene is TRBJ2-7, the V gene TRBV24-1; D is possibly TRBD1 (5 bases). This clonotype was obtained from a woman aged 50 to 60 with lung cancer. This chain's CDR3 is CATSDSDSSYEQYF. The DNA of the CDR3 is TGTGCCACCAGTGATTCAGACAGCTCCTACGAGCAGTACTTC.